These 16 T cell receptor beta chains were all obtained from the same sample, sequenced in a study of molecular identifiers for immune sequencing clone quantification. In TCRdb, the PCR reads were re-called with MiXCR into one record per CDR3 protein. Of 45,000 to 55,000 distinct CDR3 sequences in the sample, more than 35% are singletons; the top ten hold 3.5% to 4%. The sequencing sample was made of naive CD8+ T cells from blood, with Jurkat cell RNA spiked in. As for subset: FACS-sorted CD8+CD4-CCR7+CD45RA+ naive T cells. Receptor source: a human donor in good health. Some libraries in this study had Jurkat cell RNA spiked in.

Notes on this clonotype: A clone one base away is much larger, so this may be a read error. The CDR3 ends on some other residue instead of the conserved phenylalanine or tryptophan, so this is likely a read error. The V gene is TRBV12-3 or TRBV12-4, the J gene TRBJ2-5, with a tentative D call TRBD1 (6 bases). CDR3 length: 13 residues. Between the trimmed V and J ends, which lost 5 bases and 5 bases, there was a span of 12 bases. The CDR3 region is CASSQQGSETQYI. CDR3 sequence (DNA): TGTGCCAGCAGTCAACAGGGTAGCGAGACCCAGTACATC.

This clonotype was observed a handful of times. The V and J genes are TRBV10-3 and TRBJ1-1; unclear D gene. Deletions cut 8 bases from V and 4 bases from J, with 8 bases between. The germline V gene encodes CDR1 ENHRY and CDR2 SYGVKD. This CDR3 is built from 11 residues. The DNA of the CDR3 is TGTGCCATCGGTCGGCTCACTGAAGCTTTCTTT. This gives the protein CAIGRLTEAFF.

CDR3 nucleotides: TGTGCCAGTAGTATAGTATGGGGAGAAAACATTCAGTACTTC. This gives the protein CASSIVWGENIQYF. The chain combines TRBV19 with TRBJ2-4, with a possible D match to TRBD2 (5 bases). Trimming pared 1 base from V and 5 bases from J, leaving 9 bases between. The CDR3 runs to 14 residues. Germline V CDR1 and CDR2: LNHDA, SQIVND (reference sequence).

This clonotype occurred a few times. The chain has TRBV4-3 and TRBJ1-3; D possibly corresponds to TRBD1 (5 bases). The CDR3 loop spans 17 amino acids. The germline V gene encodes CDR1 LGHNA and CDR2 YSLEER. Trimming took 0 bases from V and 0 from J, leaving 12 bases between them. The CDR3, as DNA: TGCGCCAGCAGCCAAGATCTCGGGGCCTCCTCTGGAAACACCATATATTTT. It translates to CASSQDLGASSGNTIYF.

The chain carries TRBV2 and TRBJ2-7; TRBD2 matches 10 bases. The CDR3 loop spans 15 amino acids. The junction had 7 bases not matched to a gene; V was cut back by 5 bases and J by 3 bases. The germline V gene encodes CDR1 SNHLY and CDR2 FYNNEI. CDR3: CASSPLAGEGYEQYF. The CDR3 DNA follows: TGTGCCAGCAGTCCCCTAGCGGGAGAGGGCTACGAGCAGTACTTC. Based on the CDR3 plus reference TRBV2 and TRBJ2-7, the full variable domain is EPEVTQTPSHQVTQMGQEVILRCVPISNHLYFYWYRQILGQKVEFLVSFYNNEISEKSEIFDDQFSVERPDGSNFTLKIRSTKLEDSAMYFCASSPLAGEGYEQYFGPGTRLTVT.

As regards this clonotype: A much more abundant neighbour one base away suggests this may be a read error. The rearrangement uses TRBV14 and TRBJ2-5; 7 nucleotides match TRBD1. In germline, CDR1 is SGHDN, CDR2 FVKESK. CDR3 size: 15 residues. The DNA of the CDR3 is TGTGCCGGCAGCCAAGACAGGGTTCGCCAAGAGACCCAGTACTTC. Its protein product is CAGSQDRVRQETQYF.

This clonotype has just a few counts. In nucleotides, the CDR3 is TGTGCCAGCAGTATTTCGACATACCCTTACCTCACTGAAGCTTTCTTT. Translated, it gives CASSISTYPYLTEAFF. This rearrangement joins TRBV2 to TRBJ1-1; no clear D. The CDR3 contains 16 residues. From germline, CDR1 is SNHLY and CDR2 FYNNEI. V was cut by 5 bases and J by 4 bases, with 20 bases left in between.

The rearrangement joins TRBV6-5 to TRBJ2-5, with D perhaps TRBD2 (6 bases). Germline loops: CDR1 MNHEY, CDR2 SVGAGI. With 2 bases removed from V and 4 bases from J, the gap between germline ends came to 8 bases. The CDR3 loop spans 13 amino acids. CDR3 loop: CASSYVGGETQYF. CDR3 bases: TGTGCCAGCAGTTACGTGGGGGGAGAGACCCAGTACTTC.

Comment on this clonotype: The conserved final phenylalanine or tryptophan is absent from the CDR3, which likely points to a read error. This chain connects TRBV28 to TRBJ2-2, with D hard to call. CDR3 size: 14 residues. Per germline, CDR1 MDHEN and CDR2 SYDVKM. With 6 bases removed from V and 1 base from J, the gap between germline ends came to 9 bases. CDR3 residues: CASSYEQNTGELFY. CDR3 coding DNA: TGTGCCAGCAGCTATGAGCAGAACACCGGGGAGCTGTTTTAT.

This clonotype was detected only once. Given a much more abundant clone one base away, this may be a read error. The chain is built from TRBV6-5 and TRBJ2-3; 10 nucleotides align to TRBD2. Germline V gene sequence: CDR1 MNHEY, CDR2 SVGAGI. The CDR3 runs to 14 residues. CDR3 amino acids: CASSTGLATDAQYF. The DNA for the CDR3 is TGTGCCAGCAGCACGGGACTAGCGACAGATGCGCAGTATTTT.

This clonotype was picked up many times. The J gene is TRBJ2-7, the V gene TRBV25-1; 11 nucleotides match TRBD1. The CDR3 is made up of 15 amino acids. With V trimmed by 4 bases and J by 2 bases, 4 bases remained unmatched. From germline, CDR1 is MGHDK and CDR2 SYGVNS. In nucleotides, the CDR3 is TGTGCCAGCAGTGGTCCGGGACAGGGGGCCTACGAGCAGTACTTC. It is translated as CASSGPGQGAYEQYF.

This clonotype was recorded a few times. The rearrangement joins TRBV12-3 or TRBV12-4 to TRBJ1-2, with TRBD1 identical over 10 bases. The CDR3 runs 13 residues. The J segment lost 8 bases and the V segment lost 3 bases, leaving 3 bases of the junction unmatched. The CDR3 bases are TGTGCCAGCAGTTTGGGACAGGGGTTCGGCTACACCTTC. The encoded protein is CASSLGQGFGYTF.

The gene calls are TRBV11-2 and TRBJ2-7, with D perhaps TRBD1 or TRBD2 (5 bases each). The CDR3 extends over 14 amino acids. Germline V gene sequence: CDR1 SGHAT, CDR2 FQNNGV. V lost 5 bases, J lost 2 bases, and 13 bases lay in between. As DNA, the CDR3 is TGTGCCAGCAGCATGCACGGGACCGCCTACGAGCAGTACTTC. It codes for CASSMHGTAYEQYF.

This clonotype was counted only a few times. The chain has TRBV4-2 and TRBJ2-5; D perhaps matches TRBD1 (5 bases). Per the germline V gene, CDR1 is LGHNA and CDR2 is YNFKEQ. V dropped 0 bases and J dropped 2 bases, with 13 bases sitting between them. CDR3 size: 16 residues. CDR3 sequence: CASSQEVWGLQETQYF. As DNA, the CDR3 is TGTGCCAGCAGCCAAGAAGTGTGGGGCCTGCAAGAGACCCAGTACTTC.

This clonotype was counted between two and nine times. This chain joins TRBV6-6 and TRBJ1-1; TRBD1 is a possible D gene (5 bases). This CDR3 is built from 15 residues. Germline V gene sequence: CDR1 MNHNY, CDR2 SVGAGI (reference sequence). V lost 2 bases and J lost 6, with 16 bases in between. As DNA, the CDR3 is TGTGCCAGCAGTTACCGGGCCGGGGGTTTGCCTGAAGCTTTCTTT. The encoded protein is CASSYRAGGLPEAFF.

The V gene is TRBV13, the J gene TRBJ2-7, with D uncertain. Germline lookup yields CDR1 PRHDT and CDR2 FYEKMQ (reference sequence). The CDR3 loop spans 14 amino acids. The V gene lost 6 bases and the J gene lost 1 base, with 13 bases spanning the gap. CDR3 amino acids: CASRPRWGSYEQYF. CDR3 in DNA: TGTGCCAGCAGGCCAAGGTGGGGTTCCTACGAGCAGTACTTC.